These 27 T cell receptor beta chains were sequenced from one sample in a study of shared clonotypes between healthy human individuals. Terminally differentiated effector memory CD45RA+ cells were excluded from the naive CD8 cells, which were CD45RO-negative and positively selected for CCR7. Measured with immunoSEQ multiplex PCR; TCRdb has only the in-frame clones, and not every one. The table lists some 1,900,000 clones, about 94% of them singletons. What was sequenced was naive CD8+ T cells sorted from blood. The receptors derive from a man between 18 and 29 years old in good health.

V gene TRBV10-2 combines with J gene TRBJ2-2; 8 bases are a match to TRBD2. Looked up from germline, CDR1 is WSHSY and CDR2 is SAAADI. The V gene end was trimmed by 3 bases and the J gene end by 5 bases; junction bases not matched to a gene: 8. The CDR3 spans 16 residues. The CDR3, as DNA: TGCGCCAGCAGTGATGAGCGGGAGCAGTTGACCGGGGAGCTGTTTTTT. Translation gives CASSDEREQLTGELFF.

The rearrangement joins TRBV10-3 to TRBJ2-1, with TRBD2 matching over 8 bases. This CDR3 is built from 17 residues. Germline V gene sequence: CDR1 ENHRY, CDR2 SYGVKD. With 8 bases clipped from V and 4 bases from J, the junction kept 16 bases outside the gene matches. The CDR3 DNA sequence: TGTGCCATCTCCGTCGTTTCTCGGGAGGGCCGATACAATGAGCAGTTCTTC. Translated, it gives CAISVVSREGRYNEQFF.

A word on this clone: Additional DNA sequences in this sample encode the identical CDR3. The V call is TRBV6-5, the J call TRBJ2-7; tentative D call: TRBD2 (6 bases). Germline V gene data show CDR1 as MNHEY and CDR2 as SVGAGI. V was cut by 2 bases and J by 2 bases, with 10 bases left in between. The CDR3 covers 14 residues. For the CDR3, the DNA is TGTGCCAGCAGTTACGGGGGGACCACCTACGAGCAGTACTTC. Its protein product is CASSYGGTTYEQYF.

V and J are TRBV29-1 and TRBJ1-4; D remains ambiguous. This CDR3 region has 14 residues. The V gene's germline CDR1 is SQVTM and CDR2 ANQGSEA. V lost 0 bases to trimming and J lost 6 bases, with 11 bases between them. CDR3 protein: CSVEERGRDEKLFF. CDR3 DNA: TGCAGCGTTGAAGAAAGAGGGCGCGATGAAAAACTGTTTTTT.

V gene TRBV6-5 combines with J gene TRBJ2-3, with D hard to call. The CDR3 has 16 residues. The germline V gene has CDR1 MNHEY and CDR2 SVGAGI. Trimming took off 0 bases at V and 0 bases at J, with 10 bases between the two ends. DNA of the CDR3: TGTGCCAGCAGTTACTCCACCAGAGACAGCACAGATACGCAGTATTTT. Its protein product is CASSYSTRDSTDTQYF.

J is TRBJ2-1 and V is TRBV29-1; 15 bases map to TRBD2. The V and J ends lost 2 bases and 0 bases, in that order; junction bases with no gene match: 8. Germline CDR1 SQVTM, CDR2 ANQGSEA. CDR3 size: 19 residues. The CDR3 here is CSVEPRTSGRGSSYNEQFF. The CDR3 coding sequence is TGCAGCGTTGAACCGAGGACTAGCGGGAGGGGTAGCTCCTACAATGAGCAGTTCTTC.

This CDR3 is CASSLGGASSYEQYF. CDR3 nucleotides: TGTGCCAGCAGCTTAGGGGGGGCCAGCTCCTACGAGCAGTACTTC. J is TRBJ2-7 and V is TRBV7-2; tentatively, D is TRBD1 or TRBD2 (6 bases each). The V end was cut by 1 base, the J end by 0 bases, with 10 bases between. This CDR3 contains 15 residues. CDR1 is SGHTA and CDR2 is FQGNSA in the germline V gene.

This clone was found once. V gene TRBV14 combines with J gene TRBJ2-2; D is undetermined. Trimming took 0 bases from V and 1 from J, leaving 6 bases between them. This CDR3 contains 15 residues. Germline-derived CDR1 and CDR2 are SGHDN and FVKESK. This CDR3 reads CASSQDGENTGELFF. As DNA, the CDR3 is TGTGCCAGCAGCCAAGATGGGGAGAACACCGGGGAGCTGTTTTTT.

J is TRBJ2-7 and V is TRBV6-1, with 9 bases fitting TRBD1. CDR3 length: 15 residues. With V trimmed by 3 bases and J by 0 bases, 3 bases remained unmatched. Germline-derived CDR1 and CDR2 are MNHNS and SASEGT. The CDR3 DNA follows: TGTGCCAGCAGTGATTGGACAGGGGCCTCCTACGAGCAGTACTTC. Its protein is CASSDWTGASYEQYF.

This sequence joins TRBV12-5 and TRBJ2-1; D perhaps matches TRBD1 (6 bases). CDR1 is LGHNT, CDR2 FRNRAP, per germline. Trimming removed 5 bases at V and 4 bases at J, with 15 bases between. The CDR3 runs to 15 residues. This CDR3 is CASGPAWGPYNEQFF. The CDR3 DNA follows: TGTGCTAGTGGTCCGGCCTGGGGGCCATACAATGAGCAGTTCTTC. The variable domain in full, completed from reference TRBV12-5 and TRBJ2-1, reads DARVTQTPRHKVTEMGQEVTMRCQPILGHNTVFWYRQTMMQGLELLAYFRNRAPLDDSGMPKDRFSAEMPDATLATLKIQPSEPRDSAVYFCASGPAWGPYNEQFFGPGTRLTVL.

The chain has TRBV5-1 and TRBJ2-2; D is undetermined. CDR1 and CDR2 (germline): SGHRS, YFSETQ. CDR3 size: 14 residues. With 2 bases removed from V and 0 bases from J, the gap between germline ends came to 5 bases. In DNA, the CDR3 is TGCGCCAGCAGCTTTTTCGCGAACACCGGGGAGCTGTTTTTT. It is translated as CASSFFANTGELFF.

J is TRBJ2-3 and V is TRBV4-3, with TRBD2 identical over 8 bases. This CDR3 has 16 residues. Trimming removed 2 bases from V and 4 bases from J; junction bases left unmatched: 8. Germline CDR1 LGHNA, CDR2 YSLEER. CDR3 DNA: TGCGCCAGCAGCCAACCACTTGCGGGAGGTTCAGATACGCAGTATTTT. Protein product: CASSQPLAGGSDTQYF.

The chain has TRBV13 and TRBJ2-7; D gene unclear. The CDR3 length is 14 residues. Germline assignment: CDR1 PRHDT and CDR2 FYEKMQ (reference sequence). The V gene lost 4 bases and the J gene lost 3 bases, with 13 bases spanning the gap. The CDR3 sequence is CASSSASSFYEQYF. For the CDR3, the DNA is TGTGCCAGCAGCTCAGCCAGCTCTTTCTACGAGCAGTACTTC.

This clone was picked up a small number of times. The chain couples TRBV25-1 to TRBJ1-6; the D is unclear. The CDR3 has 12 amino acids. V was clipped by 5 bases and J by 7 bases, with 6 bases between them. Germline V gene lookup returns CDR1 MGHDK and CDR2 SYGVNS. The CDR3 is CASSTDNSPLHF. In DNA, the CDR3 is TGTGCCAGCAGTACGGACAATTCACCCCTCCACTTT.

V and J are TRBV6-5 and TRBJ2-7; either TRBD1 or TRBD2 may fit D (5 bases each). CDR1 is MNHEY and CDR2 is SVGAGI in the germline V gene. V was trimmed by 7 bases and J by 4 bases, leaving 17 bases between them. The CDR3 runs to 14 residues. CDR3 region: CASTPGGTLYEQYF. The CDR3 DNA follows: TGTGCCAGCACCCCCGGTGGGACCCTTTACGAGCAGTACTTC.

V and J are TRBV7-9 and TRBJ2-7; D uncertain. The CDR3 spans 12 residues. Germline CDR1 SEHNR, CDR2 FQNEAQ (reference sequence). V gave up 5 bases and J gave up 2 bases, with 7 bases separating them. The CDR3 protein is CASSAATYEQYF. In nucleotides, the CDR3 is TGTGCCAGCAGCGCCGCCACCTACGAGCAGTACTTC.

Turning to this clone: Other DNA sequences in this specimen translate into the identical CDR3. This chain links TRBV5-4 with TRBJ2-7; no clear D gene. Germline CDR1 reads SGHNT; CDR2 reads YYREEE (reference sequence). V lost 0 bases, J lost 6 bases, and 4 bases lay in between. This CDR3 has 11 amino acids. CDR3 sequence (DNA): TGTGCCAGCAGCTTGGGCGGCGAGCAGTACTTC. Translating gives CASSLGGEQYF.

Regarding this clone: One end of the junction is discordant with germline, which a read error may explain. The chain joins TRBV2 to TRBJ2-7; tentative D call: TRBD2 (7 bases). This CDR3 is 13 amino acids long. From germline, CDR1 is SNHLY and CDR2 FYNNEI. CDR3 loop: CACRGGSSYEQYF. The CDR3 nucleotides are TGTGCCTGCAGGGGCGGGAGTTCCTACGAGCAGTACTTC.

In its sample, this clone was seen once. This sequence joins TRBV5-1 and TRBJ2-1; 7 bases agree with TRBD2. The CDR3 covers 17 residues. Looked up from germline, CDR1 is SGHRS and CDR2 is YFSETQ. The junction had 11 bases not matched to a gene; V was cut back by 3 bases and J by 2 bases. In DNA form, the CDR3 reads TGCGCCAGCAGCTACGGACTTCGACTAGCAACCTACAATGAGCAGTTCTTC. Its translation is CASSYGLRLATYNEQFF.

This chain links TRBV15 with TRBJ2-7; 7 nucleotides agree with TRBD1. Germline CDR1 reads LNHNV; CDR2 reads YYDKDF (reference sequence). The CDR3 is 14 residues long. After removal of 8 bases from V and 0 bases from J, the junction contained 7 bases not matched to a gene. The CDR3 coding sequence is TGTGCCACCTCCGGGACAGCTGACTCCTACGAGCAGTACTTC. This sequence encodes CATSGTADSYEQYF.

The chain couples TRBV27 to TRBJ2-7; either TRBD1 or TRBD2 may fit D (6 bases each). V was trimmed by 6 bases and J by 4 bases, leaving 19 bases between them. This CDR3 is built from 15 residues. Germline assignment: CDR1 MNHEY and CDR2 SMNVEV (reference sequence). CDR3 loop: CASRAGGSPPYEQYF. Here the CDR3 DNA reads TGTGCCAGCAGGGCCGGGGGCTCCCCTCCATACGAGCAGTACTTC.

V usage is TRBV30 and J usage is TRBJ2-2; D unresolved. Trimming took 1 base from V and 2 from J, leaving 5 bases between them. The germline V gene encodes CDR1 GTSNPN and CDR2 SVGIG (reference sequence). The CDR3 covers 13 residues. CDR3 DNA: TGTGCCTGGAGTGAGAGAAACACCGGGGAGCTGTTTTTT. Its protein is CAWSERNTGELFF.

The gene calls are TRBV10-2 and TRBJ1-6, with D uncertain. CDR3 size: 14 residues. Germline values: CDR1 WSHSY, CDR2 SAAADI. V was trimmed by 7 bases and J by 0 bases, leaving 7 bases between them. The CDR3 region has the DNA TGCGCCAGCATGATAAGCTCCTATAATTCACCCCTCCACTTT. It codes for CASMISSYNSPLHF.

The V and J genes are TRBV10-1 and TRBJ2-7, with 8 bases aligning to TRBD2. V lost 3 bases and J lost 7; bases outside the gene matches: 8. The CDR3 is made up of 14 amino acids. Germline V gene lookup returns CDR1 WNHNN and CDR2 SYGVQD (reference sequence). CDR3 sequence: CASSDPGLAEEQYF. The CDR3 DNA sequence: TGCGCCAGCAGTGACCCCGGACTAGCCGAAGAGCAGTACTTC.

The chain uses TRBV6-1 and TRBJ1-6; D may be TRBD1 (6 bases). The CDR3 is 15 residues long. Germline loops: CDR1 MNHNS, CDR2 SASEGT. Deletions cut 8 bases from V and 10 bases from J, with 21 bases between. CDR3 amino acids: CASLERGGWKSPLHF. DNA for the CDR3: TGTGCCAGCCTCGAAAGGGGGGGATGGAAATCACCCCTCCACTTT.

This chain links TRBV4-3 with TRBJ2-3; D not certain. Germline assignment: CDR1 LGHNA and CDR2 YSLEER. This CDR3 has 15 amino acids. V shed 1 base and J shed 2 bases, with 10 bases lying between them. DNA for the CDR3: TGCGCCAGCAGCCAAGCAGTTACAGCCACAGATACGCAGTATTTT. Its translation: CASSQAVTATDTQYF.

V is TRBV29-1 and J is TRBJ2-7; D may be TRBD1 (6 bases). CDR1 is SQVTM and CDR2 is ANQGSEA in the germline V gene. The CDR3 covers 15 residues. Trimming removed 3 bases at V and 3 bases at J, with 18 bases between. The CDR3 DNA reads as TGCAGCGTTGAGTCCGTCGGACAGATAGACTACGAGCAGTACTTC. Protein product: CSVESVGQIDYEQYF.